The present T cell receptor (beta chain) was sequenced within a study of cytomegalovirus exposure and HLA in healthy donors. Findings and limits, study-wide: Confirmation was obtained in vitro that a few CMV-associated chains are specific for CMV antigens.

The PCR employed 60 Vbeta primers together with 13 Jbeta primers. Clones were read by immunoSEQ multiplex PCR, and TCRdb kept only the in-frame ones, dropping some. The table includes 180,000 or so clones, around 80% detected once. Germline V gene lookup returns CDR1 MGHDK and CDR2 SYGVNS. Trimming cost V 2 bases and J 3 bases; bases outside gene matches: 6. This CDR3 contains 16 residues. A note on this clone: Its target is unknown.

The sequence was obtained from a woman aged 25-40 years in good health and CMV-seronegative. This chain connects TRBV25-1 to TRBJ2-7; TRBD1 matches 11 bases. Sequenced material: PBMCs. The CDR3 sequence is CASSEIGGQGGYEQYF. The CDR3 DNA reads TGTGCCAGCAGTGAAATCGGGGGACAGGGGGGCTACGAGCAGTACTTC.